This TCR beta chain was documented in a study of vaccination and CD4 T cells after COVID-19 (dated by TCRdb to 2022 to 2024). In terms of the full investigation: In the convalescent cohort there were six males and four females, among whom were two Hispanic individuals, seven Caucasians, two Asians and one multiracial person. Post-vaccine blood samples were obtained a median of about 72 days after the second vaccine dose, with a range of about 14 to 241 days. In ten to eleven COVID-19 convalescent patients and several infection-naive healthy vaccine recipients, the spike-specific CD4+ TCR repertoire before mRNA vaccination was compared with the repertoire after mRNA vaccination. An earlier paper using these donors assessed, at the TCR clonotype level, memory CD4+ T cell crossreactivity between SARS-CoV-2 and common cold coronavirus spike proteins. Two doses of either the Pfizer-BioNTech BNT162b2 vaccine (n=8) or the Moderna mRNA-1273 vaccine (n=2) were administered to participants. Control cultures received a CEFX viral epitope pool as the positive control, an HIV-1 Nef peptide pool as the negative control, or no peptide. For stimulating the cultures, overlapping spike peptide pools were used, derived from SARS-CoV-2 as well as from the common cold coronaviruses HCoV-NL63, HCoV-OC43 and HCoV-229E. Post-COVID blood samples from convalescent patients were collected a median of about 110 days after diagnosis, with a range of roughly 35 to 170 days. The research as a whole found: The number of convalescent patients in the study was relatively small, and the study did not examine early timepoints following natural infection. An increase in the median number of SARS-CoV-2-reactive clonotypes from approximately 21 after infection to approximately 41 after vaccination was observed, but the change was not found to be significant. Of the vaccine-specific clones found in convalescent patients, nearly all (304 of 307) were mono-reactive for SARS-CoV-2 spike instead of being cross-reactive with common cold coronaviruses. Among the post-vaccine SARS-CoV-2-reactive clones in convalescent patients, a median around 86% showed up only after vaccination, which suggests vaccine-specific priming.

The CDR3 starts with the cysteine, ends with the phenylalanine, and has 12 residues. Only the CDR3 DNA stays, 36 bases, in frame from base 1. The V and J ends are trimmed by 0 bases and 7 bases, leaving 5 bases between them. Based on the germline V gene, the CDR1 and CDR2 sequences are SGHRS and YFSETQ. Libraries were prepared through PCR. DNA from cultured CD4+ T cells was subjected to TCR sequencing with the Oncomine TCR Beta short-read assay at the Johns Hopkins FTIC core. Genomic DNA was extracted from the cultured CD4+ T cells with the QIAamp micro DNA kit. Oncomine TCR Beta libraries from cultured CD4+ T cells were pooled using unique dual indexes and sequenced on an Illumina iSeq 100. For the original study's pipeline: Non-productive sequences were removed, and CDR3s that did not start with C, did not end with F or W, or were shorter than 7 amino acids were discarded. The MANAFEST web application was used to identify antigen-specific clonotypes by comparing peptide-stimulated wells against reference wells and other culture wells. Positive clones required FDR below 0.05, an odds ratio above 5, and productive frequency above 0.1% in at least two of three replicate wells. Cross-reactive clonotypes were defined as significantly expanded in both SARS-CoV-2 spike wells and at least one common cold coronavirus spike condition. CDR3 homology was assessed with Levenshtein distances (stringdist) and unrooted phylogenetic trees (ape) in R version 3.6.1. TCRdb took the public reads, trimmed them with fastp at Q25, ran MiXCR for clone calling and kept in-frame beta chains. Every CDR3 protein is listed once, alongside the most common genes and DNA of its rows. In this record, the V and J calls reflect TCRdb's handling and not the investigators' own analysis. This sample comprises some 3,500 distinct CDR3 sequences, around 24% of them detected only once. 25% of the sample is in the top ten clones.

Sample treatment or condition, as interpreted from the label and publication: roughly 11-day PBMC culture with coronavirus spike peptide pools or control peptides (ViraFEST assay). CD4+ T cells from unexposed donors were collected before the COVID-19 pandemic (2011-2018). To expand antigen-specific T cells with peptide pools and then pick out the expanded clonotypes through TCR sequencing, the study relied on the ViraFEST assay. Each well held fewer than 2.5 million PBMCs cultured with roughly 10 ug/ml peptide pools in IMDM containing roughly 5% human AB serum and around 10 IU/ml IL-2. On days 3 and 7, half of the culture medium was replaced with fresh IL-2-containing medium. After 9 to 11 days of culture, CD4+ T cells were isolated by negative selection with the EasySep CD4+ T cell isolation kit. As far as cell numbers permitted, CD4+ T cells from unexposed donors were tested for reactivity against SARS-CoV-2 S and N as well as four spike pools from common cold coronaviruses. PBMCs were separated from whole blood using Ficoll-Paque Plus gradient centrifugation and then either used fresh or cryopreserved at -140C. Triplicate wells were generally used for each culture condition. Leukapheresis product for the unexposed donors was purchased commercially.

Note on this clonotype: Its specific antigen is unknown. Base qualities are missing; no much larger clone stands one base away.

Sequencing was performed on CD4+ T cells from blood, cultured in vitro. The clonotype originates from a human donor in good health. The V and J segments used are TRBV5-1 and TRBJ1-3; there is no confident call for the D gene. DNA sequence: TGCGCCAGCAGCTTGGATGGGAACACCATATATTTT. Its translation is CASSLDGNTIYF. The reference TRBV5-1 and TRBJ1-3 proteins fill in what lies around the CDR3, so the full variable domain reads KAGVTQTPRYLIKTRGQQVTLSCSPISGHRSVSWYQQTPGQGLQFLFEYFSETQRNKGNFPGRFSGRQFSNSRSEMNVSTLELGDSALYLCASSLDGNTIYFGEGSWLTVV.